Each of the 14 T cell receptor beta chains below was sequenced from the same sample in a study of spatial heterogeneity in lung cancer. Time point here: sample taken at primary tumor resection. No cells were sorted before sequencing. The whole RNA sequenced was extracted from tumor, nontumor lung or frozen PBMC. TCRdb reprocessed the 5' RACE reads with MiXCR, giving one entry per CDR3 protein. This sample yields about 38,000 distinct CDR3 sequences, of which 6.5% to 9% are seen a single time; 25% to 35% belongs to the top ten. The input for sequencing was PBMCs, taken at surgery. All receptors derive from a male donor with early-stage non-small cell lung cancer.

The CDR3 nucleotides read TGTGCCAGCAGTCAAGCGGGACAGGGCCACAGCTACACCTTC. Protein: CASSQAGQGHSYTF. This sequence joins TRBV27 and TRBJ1-2; 9 nucleotides line up with TRBD1. CDR1 and CDR2 (germline): MNHEY, SMNVEV (reference sequence). This CDR3 has 14 amino acids. Losses at the gene ends were 5 bases for V and 9 bases for J; bases not matched to a gene: 10.

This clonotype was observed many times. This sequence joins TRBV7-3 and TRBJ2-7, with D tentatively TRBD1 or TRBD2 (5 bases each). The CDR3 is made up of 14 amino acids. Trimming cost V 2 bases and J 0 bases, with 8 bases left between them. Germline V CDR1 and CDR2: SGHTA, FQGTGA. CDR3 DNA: TGTGCCAGCAGCTTAGACGGGGCCTCCTACGAGCAGTACTTC. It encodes CASSLDGASYEQYF.

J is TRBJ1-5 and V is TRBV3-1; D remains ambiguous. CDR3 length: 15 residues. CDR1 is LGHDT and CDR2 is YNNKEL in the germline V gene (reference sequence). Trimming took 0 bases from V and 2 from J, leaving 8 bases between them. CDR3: CASSQDGARNQPQHF. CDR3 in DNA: TGTGCCAGCAGCCAAGATGGCGCCCGCAATCAGCCCCAGCATTTT.

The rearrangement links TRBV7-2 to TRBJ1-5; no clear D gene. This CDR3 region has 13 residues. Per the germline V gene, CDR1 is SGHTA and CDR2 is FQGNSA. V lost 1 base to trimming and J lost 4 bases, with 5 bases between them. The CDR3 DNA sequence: TGTGCCAGCAGCTTAGTCGAGAATCAGCCCCAGCATTTT. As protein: CASSLVENQPQHF.

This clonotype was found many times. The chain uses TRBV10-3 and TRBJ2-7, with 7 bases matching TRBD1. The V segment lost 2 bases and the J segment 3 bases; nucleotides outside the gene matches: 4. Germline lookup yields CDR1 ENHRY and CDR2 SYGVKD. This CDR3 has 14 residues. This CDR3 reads CAISEADRVYEQYF. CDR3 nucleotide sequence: TGTGCCATCAGTGAGGCCGACAGGGTCTACGAGCAGTACTTC.

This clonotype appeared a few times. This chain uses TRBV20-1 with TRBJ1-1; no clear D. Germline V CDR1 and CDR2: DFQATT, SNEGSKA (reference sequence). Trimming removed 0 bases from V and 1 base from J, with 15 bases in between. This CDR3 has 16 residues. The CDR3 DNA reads TGCAGTGCTAGAGATAGAACTCGTGGACCGAACACTGAAGCTTTCTTT. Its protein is CSARDRTRGPNTEAFF.

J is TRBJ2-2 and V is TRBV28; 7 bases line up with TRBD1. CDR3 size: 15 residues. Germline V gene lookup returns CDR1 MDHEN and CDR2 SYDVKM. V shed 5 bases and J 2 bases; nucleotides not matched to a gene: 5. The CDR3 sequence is CASSLHRGNTGELFF. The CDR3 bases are TGTGCCAGCAGTCTGCACAGGGGTAACACCGGGGAGCTGTTTTTT.

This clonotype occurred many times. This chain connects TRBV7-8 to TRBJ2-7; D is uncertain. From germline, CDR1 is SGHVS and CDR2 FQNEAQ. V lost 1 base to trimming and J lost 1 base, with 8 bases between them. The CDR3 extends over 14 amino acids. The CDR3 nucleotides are TGTGCCAGCAGCTTAGGCGGTAGGTCCTACGAGCAGTACGTC. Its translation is CASSLGGRSYEQYV.

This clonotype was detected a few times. The CDR3 coding sequence is TGTGCCAGCAGCGTTACTAGCGGGGCCCTCCCTGAGCAGTTCTTC. This gives the protein CASSVTSGALPEQFF. The chain is built from TRBV11-2 and TRBJ2-1; TRBD2 matches 10 bases. This CDR3 region has 15 residues. With V trimmed by 5 bases and J by 9 bases, 10 bases remained unmatched. Germline lookup yields CDR1 SGHAT and CDR2 FQNNGV.

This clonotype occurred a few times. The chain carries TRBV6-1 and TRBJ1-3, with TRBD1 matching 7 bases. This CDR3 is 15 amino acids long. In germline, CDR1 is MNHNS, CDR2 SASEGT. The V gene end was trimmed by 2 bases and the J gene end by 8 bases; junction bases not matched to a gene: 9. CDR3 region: CASSESADRVDTIYF. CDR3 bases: TGTGCCAGCAGTGAAAGTGCCGACAGGGTGGACACCATATATTTT.

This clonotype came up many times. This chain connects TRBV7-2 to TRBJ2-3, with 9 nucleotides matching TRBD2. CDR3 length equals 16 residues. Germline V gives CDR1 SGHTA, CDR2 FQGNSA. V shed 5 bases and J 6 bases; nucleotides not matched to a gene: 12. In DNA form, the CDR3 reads TGTGCCAGCAGCCGTCTGGGGCTAGCGGGAAAGGATACGCAGTATTTT. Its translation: CASSRLGLAGKDTQYF.

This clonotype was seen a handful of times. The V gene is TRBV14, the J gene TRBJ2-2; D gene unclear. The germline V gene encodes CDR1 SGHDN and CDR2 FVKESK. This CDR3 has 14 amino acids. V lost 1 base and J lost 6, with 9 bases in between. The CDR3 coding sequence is TGTGCCAGCAGCCAAGCCACCTTTTCCGGGGAGCTGTTTTTT. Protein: CASSQATFSGELFF.

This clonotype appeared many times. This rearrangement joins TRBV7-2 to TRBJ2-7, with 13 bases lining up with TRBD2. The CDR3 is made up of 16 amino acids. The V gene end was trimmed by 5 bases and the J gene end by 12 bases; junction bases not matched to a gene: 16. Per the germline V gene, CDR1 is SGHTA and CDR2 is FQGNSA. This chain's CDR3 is CASSPRLAGGRRETYF. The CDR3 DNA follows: TGTGCCAGCAGCCCACGACTAGCGGGGGGCCGACGCGAGACGTACTTC.

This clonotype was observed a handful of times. CDR3 in DNA: TGCGCCAGCAGCTCAAGGAGCGGGAGGTTGGATACGCAGTATTTT. Translation gives CASSSRSGRLDTQYF. The chain couples TRBV5-1 to TRBJ2-3; 9 bases are a match to TRBD2. J gave up 6 bases and V 3 bases, and 8 bases lay outside the gene matches. The CDR3 has 15 amino acids. The germline V gene encodes CDR1 SGHRS and CDR2 YFSETQ.